This T cell receptor beta chain was sequenced during a study of T cell responses to AZD1222 COVID-19 vaccine. Overall study results and limits: At study baseline, merely a handful of AZD1222 recipients were seropositive.

V lost 5 bases and J lost 5; bases outside the gene matches: 16. Germline loops: CDR1 SEHNR, CDR2 FQNEAQ (reference sequence). The CDR3 loop spans 17 amino acids. Assay: immunoSEQ multiplex PCR; the TCRdb copy retains only in-frame clones and omits some. Of about 130,000 clones listed, 75% to 90% were seen once; the top ten hold 1.3% to 1.5%. For this clone: Its antigen remains unidentified.

The clonotype originates from an adult in good health. This specimen was peripheral blood, taken on day 0 of AZD1222 vaccination. This chain uses TRBV7-9 with TRBJ2-5, with TRBD2 matching over 8 bases. CDR3: CASSPPGVAGGSETQYF. DNA for the CDR3: TGTGCCAGCAGCCCCCCGGGTGTGGCGGGGGGATCGGAGACCCAGTACTTC. The whole variable domain, remainder taken from reference TRBV7-9 and TRBJ2-5, is DTGVSQNPRHKITKRGQNVTFRCDPISEHNRLYWYRQTLGQGPEFLTYFQNEAQLEKSRLLSDRFSAERPKGSFSTLEIQRTEQGDSAMYLCASSPPGVAGGSETQYFGPGTRLLVL.